The 6 T cell receptor beta chains reported below all come from one sample, sequenced in a study of shared clonotypes between healthy human individuals. Positively selected for CCR7, the CD45RO-negative cells used as naive CD8 cells excluded terminally differentiated effector memory CD45RA+ cells. The repertoire was sequenced with immunoSEQ multiplex PCR; TCRdb's copy has only in-frame clones and lacks some. Of some 800,000 clones in the sample, 90% to 95% are singletons; the top ten hold nearly 25%. The material sequenced was naive CD8+ T cells sorted from blood. These receptors came from a man aged 25-40 years in good health.

The J gene is TRBJ2-7, the V gene TRBV27; D may be TRBD1 or TRBD2 (5 bases each). V was shortened by 6 bases and J by 2 bases, with 17 bases between the two germline ends. There are 15 residues in the CDR3. Germline CDR1 reads MNHEY; CDR2 reads SMNVEV (reference sequence). CDR3 DNA: TGTGCCAGCAGCCATGTAGGGGACGTCCCCTACGAGCAGTACTTC. Its protein is CASSHVGDVPYEQYF.

The V and J genes are TRBV6-6 and TRBJ1-1; D remains unclear. Germline V gene lookup returns CDR1 MNHNY and CDR2 SVGAGI (reference sequence). V dropped 2 bases and J dropped 1 base, with 8 bases sitting between them. The CDR3 loop spans 14 amino acids. The CDR3 bases are TGTGCCAGCAGTTACGGGCCATCGAACACTGAAGCTTTCTTT. It encodes CASSYGPSNTEAFF.

This rearrangement joins TRBV28 to TRBJ2-5; D may be TRBD1 (5 bases). CDR3 length equals 14 residues. Deletions cut 6 bases from V and 2 bases from J, with 13 bases between. Germline loops: CDR1 MDHEN, CDR2 SYDVKM. CDR3 bases: TGTGCCAGCAGCCCCAGGGATGTTCAAGAGACCCAGTACTTC. This translates into CASSPRDVQETQYF.

The chain employs TRBV6-6 and TRBJ2-7; 14 positions match TRBD2. The length of the CDR3 is 15 residues. The germline V gene encodes CDR1 MNHNY and CDR2 SVGAGI (reference sequence). J lost 3 bases, V lost 4 bases, and 2 bases had no gene match. In DNA, the CDR3 is TGTGCCAGCAGTTCCGGACTAGCGGGAGGCTACGAGCAGTACTTC. It is translated as CASSSGLAGGYEQYF.

The chain couples TRBV9 to TRBJ2-3; 7 bases line up with TRBD2. The CDR3 spans 16 residues. V was pared by 3 bases and J by 4 bases, with 11 bases of the junction left unmatched. Germline V gene sequence: CDR1 SGDLS, CDR2 YYNGEE. CDR3 in DNA: TGTGCCAGCAGCGGGACACGTGGCGGGAGACCAGATACGCAGTATTTT. Its translation: CASSGTRGGRPDTQYF.

A word on this clone: This specimen includes other DNA sequences encoding the same CDR3. The chain uses TRBV7-9 and TRBJ2-7, with 10 bases that match TRBD2. Germline loops: CDR1 SEHNR, CDR2 FQNEAQ (reference sequence). J lost 1 base, V lost 6 bases, and 3 bases had no gene match. The CDR3 is made up of 14 amino acids. The CDR3 sequence: CASSRTSGSYEQYF. The CDR3 nucleotides are TGTGCCAGCAGTAGGACTAGCGGTTCCTACGAGCAGTACTTC.